This T cell receptor beta chain was sequenced during a study of shared clonotypes between healthy human individuals. Study-wide context: A couple of women and a few men aged 18 to 49 made up the donors.

It was CD45RO-negative cells, positively selected for CCR7, that made up naive CD8 cells, with terminally differentiated effector memory CD45RA+ cells excluded. Under the authors' procedure: As immunoSEQ supplied junction-only sequences (without quality scores), filtering differed. Measured with immunoSEQ multiplex PCR; TCRdb has only the in-frame clones, and not every one. The V and J calls and clone size are taken from that table; D and trimming were inferred from the DNA. The sample has just over 2,000,000 clones, less than 95% seen once. As concerns this clone: Its antigen remains unidentified.

Findings and limits, study-wide: Clonotype sharing among donors was thought likely to change with sequencing depth. Among several donors, approximately 4.6% of naive CD4 clonotypes were found in common.

The CDR3 consists of 13 residues. Trimming stripped 6 bases from V and 4 bases from J, with 12 bases between. Germline V gene lookup returns CDR1 MNHEY and CDR2 SMNVEV (reference sequence). Sample: naive CD8+ T cells sorted from blood. This clonotype was obtained from a man between 18 and 29 years old in good health. The chain has TRBV27 and TRBJ1-2, with D possibly matching TRBD1 (6 bases). The CDR3 sequence: CASRLTGTYGYTF. The CDR3 nucleotides read TGTGCCAGCAGATTAACAGGGACCTATGGCTACACCTTC.